These T cell receptor beta chains were read from a single sample in a study of blood T cell repertoires in COVID-19. The assay was immunoSEQ multiplex PCR, and TCRdb's table has in-frame clones only and misses some. The sample records under 100,000 clones, roughly 86% being singletons. Sequencing was carried out using peripheral blood. Source of these receptors: a man aged 60-69 years with acute or convalescent COVID-19. CDR3s include the opening cysteine and the closing phenylalanine or tryptophan. Each record gives: D gene, CDR3 length, V gene, clone size, J gene, CDR3 protein, CDR3 DNA. The D gene is left open where the match is weak. Clone size is not always given. Where it is, it says once, few, many or a class for expanded clones.

.	12	TRBV24-1	.	TRBJ1-2	CATSDRGYGYTF	TGTGCCACCAGTGATCGGGGTTATGGCTACACCTTC
TRBD1	13	TRBV19	.	TRBJ2-5	CASSRQGSETQYF	TGTGCCAGTAGTAGACAGGGTTCAGAGACCCAGTACTTC
.	13	TRBV2	few	TRBJ1-2	CASSVGSFHGYTF	TGTGCCAGCAGCGTCGGGTCCTTCCATGGCTACACCTTC
.	13	TRBV20-1	.	TRBJ2-4	CSASPAGKNIQYF	TGCAGTGCTAGTCCAGCAGGCAAAAACATTCAGTACTTC
TRBD1	12	TRBV28	.	TRBJ1-2	CASGQGDYGYTF	TGTGCCAGTGGACAGGGCGACTATGGCTACACCTTC
TRBD1	15	TRBV19	.	TRBJ1-2	CASSSNSGGDWGYTF	TGTGCCAGTAGTTCTAACTCAGGGGGCGATTGGGGCTACACCTTC
TRBD1	15	TRBV19	.	TRBJ1-1	CASSIGTGNSPEAFF	TGTGCCAGTAGTATCGGGACAGGGAATAGTCCTGAAGCTTTCTTT
.	19	TRBV18	.	TRBJ2-7	CASSPWTMGSVADHYEQYF	TGTGCCAGCTCACCCTGGACAATGGGATCGGTTGCAGACCACTACGAGCAGTACTTC
.	13	TRBV4-2	.	TRBJ1-2	CASSQGRVDGYTF	TGTGCCAGCAGCCAAGGGCGGGTCGATGGCTACACCTTC
TRBD1	14	TRBV19	.	TRBJ2-4	CASSAGTGEDIQYF	TGTGCCAGTAGTGCCGGGACAGGGGAGGACATTCAGTACTTC
.	11	TRBV2	.	TRBJ2-2	CASNQNGELFF	TGTGCCAGTAACCAGAACGGGGAGCTGTTTTTT
TRBD2	15	TRBV7-3	.	TRBJ2-7	CASSASGGGSYEQYF	TGTGCCAGCAGCGCTAGCGGGGGGGGATCCTACGAGCAGTACTTC
TRBD2	14	TRBV7-2	few	TRBJ2-2	CASISSGMGGELFF	TGTGCCAGCATCAGTAGCGGGATGGGCGGGGAGCTGTTTTTT
TRBD1	15	TRBV27	.	TRBJ1-5	CASSLGQGIHQPQHF	TGTGCCAGCAGTTTAGGACAGGGGATCCATCAGCCCCAGCATTTT
.	15	TRBV7-8	.	TRBJ2-5	CASSPGLTRFETQYF	TGTGCCAGCAGCCCGGGACTCACGAGGTTCGAGACCCAGTACTTC
TRBD1	15	TRBV28	few	TRBJ2-7	CASSDSGTGKGEQYF	TGTGCCAGCAGCGACTCCGGGACAGGGAAAGGGGAGCAGTACTTC
.	13	TRBV24-1	.	TRBJ1-5	CATSGEGNQPQHF	TGTGCCACCAGTGGCGAGGGTAACCAGCCCCAGCATTTT
TRBD1	16	TRBV6-2/TRBV6-3	.	TRBJ1-6	CASSYSGTEYNSPLHF	TGTGCCAGCAGTTACTCCGGGACAGAATATAATTCACCCCTCCACTTT
TRBD1	14	TRBV7-3	.	TRBJ1-1	CASRFPGQWAEAFF	TGTGCCAGCAGATTTCCGGGACAGTGGGCTGAAGCTTTCTTT
TRBD1	15	TRBV6-5	.	TRBJ2-5	CASSFRGPGQETQYF	TGTGCCAGCAGTTTCAGGGGGCCAGGGCAAGAGACCCAGTACTTC
.	14	TRBV6-5	.	TRBJ1-2	CASSYSEGSYGYTF	TGTGCCAGCAGTTACTCGGAGGGATCCTATGGCTACACCTTC
TRBD2	15	TRBV4-3	.	TRBJ2-1	CASSQASSGGDEQFF	TGCGCCAGCAGCCAAGCATCTAGCGGGGGAGATGAGCAGTTCTTC
.	15	TRBV5-6	.	TRBJ1-1	CASSLDVGKVTEAFF	TGTGCCAGCAGCTTGGATGTGGGCAAGGTGACTGAAGCTTTCTTT
.	14	TRBV6-2/TRBV6-3	.	TRBJ2-7	CASSYQGNLYEQYF	TGTGCCAGCAGTTACCAGGGTAACCTCTACGAGCAGTACTTC
TRBD2	17	TRBV7-2	.	TRBJ2-3	CASSLGRGGGALDTQYF	TGTGCCAGCAGCCTAGGAAGGGGCGGGGGGGCCTTAGATACGCAGTATTTT
.	14	TRBV3-1/TRBV3-2	.	TRBJ2-1	CASSLNAEYNEQFF	TGTGCCAGCAGCCTCAACGCGGAATACAATGAGCAGTTCTTC
TRBD1	15	TRBV11-3	.	TRBJ1-1	CASSLGQGANTEAFF	TGTGCCAGCAGCTTAGGACAGGGGGCTAACACTGAAGCTTTCTTT
.	17	TRBV19	.	TRBJ2-2	CASSPREAQGLYGELFF	TGTGCCAGTAGTCCCCGCGAGGCACAGGGTCTATACGGGGAGCTGTTTTTT
.	14	TRBV15	.	TRBJ2-5	CATSRDRGQETQYF	TGTGCCACCAGCAGAGACCGGGGCCAAGAGACCCAGTACTTC
TRBD1	14	TRBV7-2	once	TRBJ2-5	CASSFGQGWETQYF	TGTGCCAGCAGCTTCGGACAGGGGTGGGAGACCCAGTACTTC
.	17	TRBV11-3	few	TRBJ1-5	CASSLDQGRQANQPQHF	TGTGCCAGCAGCTTAGATCAGGGCAGACAGGCCAATCAGCCCCAGCATTTT
TRBD2	16	TRBV19	.	TRBJ2-2	CASSPNAGGRTGELFF	TGTGCCAGTAGCCCAAACGCGGGGGGACGCACCGGGGAGCTGTTTTTT
.	15	TRBV6-5	.	TRBJ2-3	CASSYEYASKDTQYF	TGTGCCAGCAGTTACGAGTACGCGTCTAAAGATACGCAGTATTTT
TRBD2	14	TRBV2	.	TRBJ2-5	CASILGLARETQYF	TGTGCCAGCATTCTCGGACTAGCGCGGGAGACCCAGTACTTC
TRBD1	13	TRBV30	.	TRBJ1-1	CAWSGQGGTEAFF	TGTGCCTGGAGCGGACAGGGAGGGACTGAAGCTTTCTTT
.	13	TRBV30	.	TRBJ1-3	CAWASSPRNTIYF	TGTGCCTGGGCCTCGAGTCCTCGAAACACCATATATTTT
TRBD2	13	TRBV12-3/TRBV12-4	.	TRBJ2-1	CASSRGGRDEQFF	TGTGCCAGCAGTCGGGGGGGAAGGGATGAGCAGTTCTTC